One sample yielded the 7 T cell receptor beta chains listed below, sequenced in a study of blood T cells in healthy people across ages. For the second PCR, which ran for about 7 to 12 cycles, a sample-barcoded 5' primer and a J-beta primer mix were used. TCRdb re-called the 5' RACE reads with MiXCR, one entry per CDR3 protein. The repertoire consists of around 1,500,000 distinct CDR3 sequences, with over 25% occurring once and the leading ten covering roughly 8%. Input material: blood. All receptors derive from a woman aged 25 to 45 in good health.

The sample holds many counts of this clonotype. This rearrangement joins TRBV20-1 to TRBJ1-1; D is uncertain. The germline V gene encodes CDR1 DFQATT and CDR2 SNEGSKA (reference sequence). V was clipped by 3 bases and J by 1 base, with 6 bases between them. This CDR3 contains 12 residues. The CDR3 nucleotides read TGCAGTGCTAGTTCGGGGAACACTGAAGCTTTCTTT. It specifies CSASSGNTEAFF.

Worth noting for this clonotype: One junction end disagrees with the germline gene, perhaps due to a read error. The chain recombines TRBV29-1 with TRBJ2-4; 10 nucleotides align to TRBD1. The better agreement between TRBJ2-7 and the DNA end casts doubt on the J call. The V gene's germline CDR1 is SQVTM and CDR2 ANQGSEA. The length of the CDR3 is 14 residues. The CDR3: CSLEDRTGGYEQYF. In DNA, the CDR3 is TGCAGCCTTGAAGACCGGACAGGGGGCTACGAGCAGTACTTC.

This clonotype was seen at least ten times. V gene TRBV6-6 combines with J gene TRBJ1-2, with D maybe TRBD1 (6 bases). This CDR3 is 15 amino acids long. V shed 5 bases and J shed 5 bases, with 18 bases lying between them. The germline V gene encodes CDR1 MNHNY and CDR2 SVGAGI (reference sequence). CDR3 nucleotides: TGTGCCAGCAGTAGGGGTTCGGGGGCAGAGTATGGCTACACCTTC. Translating it yields CASSRGSGAEYGYTF.

The rearrangement uses TRBV4-3 and TRBJ2-1; the match to TRBD2 covers 8 bases. Germline assignment: CDR1 LGHNA and CDR2 YSLEER. The length of the CDR3 is 15 residues. V shed 0 bases and J 5 bases; nucleotides not matched to a gene: 3. The CDR3 nucleotides are TGCGCCAGCAGCCAAGAGGGGACTAGAGACAATGAGCAGTTCTTC. The encoded protein is CASSQEGTRDNEQFF.

This clonotype was picked up one time. No conserved phenylalanine or tryptophan ends this CDR3, so it is likely a read error. V usage is TRBV10-3 and J usage is TRBJ2-3; 15 bases agree with TRBD2. The CDR3 loop spans 16 amino acids. J lost 6 bases, V lost 4 bases, and 5 bases had no gene match. CDR1 is ENHRY and CDR2 is SYGVKD in the germline V gene. This CDR3 is CAISAGLAGGMDTQYL. As DNA, the CDR3 is TGTGCCATCAGTGCCGGACTAGCGGGAGGGATGGATACGCAGTATCTT.

Of note for this clonotype: One junction end disagrees with the germline gene, perhaps due to a read error. The rearrangement links TRBV12-3 or TRBV12-4 to TRBJ2-3; 15 bases line up with TRBD2. The CDR3 is made up of 16 amino acids. As DNA, the CDR3 is TGTGCCAACAGTCCGGGGACTAGCGGGAGGACAGGTACGCAGTATTTT. It codes for CANSPGTSGRTGTQYF.

This clonotype showed up just a few times. This chain joins TRBV12-3 or TRBV12-4 and TRBJ1-6; D is unclear. Trimming cost V 3 bases and J 7 bases, with 10 bases left between them. The CDR3 has 14 residues. CDR3 amino acids: CASSLERLNSPLHF. Written as DNA, the CDR3 is TGTGCCAGCAGTTTGGAACGGTTAAATTCACCCCTCCACTTT.